This T cell receptor (beta chain) was found in a study of vaccination effects on CD4 cells after COVID-19. Study-level information: Samples gathered post-vaccine arrived a median of 72 days past the second dose. General study points: Marked contraction was observed in infection-induced and vaccine-induced clones late after vaccination. Relatively few convalescent patients took part in the study, which had no early post-infection timepoints.

The table came from immunoSEQ multiplex PCR; TCRdb's copy has only in-frame clones and leaves some out. The sample lists 25,000 to 35,000 clones, 70% to 75% occurring once. Germline assignment: CDR1 SEHNR and CDR2 FQNEAQ (reference sequence). There are 11 residues in the CDR3. With V trimmed by 5 bases and J by 12 bases, 7 bases remained unmatched. The ViraFEST assay expanded antigen-specific CD4+ T cells with viral peptide pools before sequencing. Following culture for roughly 10 days, CD4+ T cells were isolated. Every participant took two doses of the BNT162b2 or mRNA-1273 vaccine. After fewer than 2.5 million PBMC were placed in each well, they were cultured with roughly 11 IU/ml IL-2 and 8 to 10 ug/ml peptides. This clone was counted only a few times. No antigen is known for it.

The chain uses TRBV7-9 and TRBJ2-7; 7 bases align to TRBD1. Source: CD4+ T cells from PBMCs cultured with HCoV-NL63 spike peptides, taken after COVID-19 vaccination. This clonotype was obtained from a human donor who received a COVID-19 vaccine. In nucleotides, the CDR3 is TGTGCCAGCAGCCGTGACAGGGCTCTGTACTTC. This codes for CASSRDRALYF.